This TCR beta chain was retrieved from a study of cytomegalovirus exposure and HLA in healthy donors. Overall study: Most donors, more than 80% of approximately 400 genotyped, fell in the Caucasian-associated ancestry cluster.

V dropped 0 bases and J dropped 5; count of bases not matched to a gene: 9. CDR1 is ENHRY, CDR2 SYGVKD, per germline. This CDR3 is 16 amino acids long. A note on this clone: As yet, its antigen is unknown.

In the PCR, 60 Vbeta and 13 Jbeta primers were used. TCRdb's table, derived via immunoSEQ multiplex PCR, lists solely in-frame clones and lacks some. Of over 100,000 clones in the sample, 70% to 80% were seen once. General study points: Rare TCR sequences predominated, though certain public TCRs were found in many donors. Sequence variants that were highly shared formed a cluster that was likely a sequencing artifact.

Material for sequencing was PBMCs. This chain links TRBV10-3 with TRBJ2-7, with 8 bases that match TRBD1. This TCR was sampled from a female donor in good health and CMV-seronegative. CDR3 residues: CAISESPGQVIDEQYF. For the CDR3, the DNA is TGTGCCATCAGTGAGTCTCCGGGACAGGTGATTGACGAGCAGTACTTC.